The source of this T cell receptor beta chain is a study of OX40 agonist ivuxolimab in advanced cancers. Study overall: Treatment of patients was with ivuxolimab, an agonistic anti-OX40 (CD134) antibody. Study-wide results and caveats: Some patients without response likewise showed low normalized clonal expansion. Circulating CD4+ and CD8+ T cells showed clonal expansion by week 6 at 0.1 to 3.0 mg/kg. CD8+ T cells showed, on average, more clonal expansion than CD4+ cells.

On this clone: Its target is not known.

The protocol was immunoSEQ multiplex PCR, while the TCRdb copy is restricted to in-frame clones and leaves out a portion. There are 85,000 to 100,000 clones in the sample; approximately 93% occur only once, and approximately 0.18% lies in the top ten. V lost 4 bases to trimming and J lost 1 base, with 14 bases between them. The germline V gene encodes CDR1 SGDLS and CDR2 YYNGEE. The CDR3 is 15 amino acids. Specimen: CD4+ or CD8+ T cells sorted from blood, collected in a trial of the OX40 agonist ivuxolimab. This clonotype was obtained from an adult with an advanced solid tumor such as melanoma, head and neck, liver or kidney cancer. The chain combines TRBV9 with TRBJ2-5, with a possible D match to TRBD2 (7 bases). The CDR3 is CASSRRGEGQETQYF. The CDR3 bases are TGTGCCAGCAGCCGTAGGGGGGAGGGCCAAGAGACCCAGTACTTC. Full variable domain (missing parts from reference TRBV9 and TRBJ2-5): DSGVTQTPKHLITATGQRVTLRCSPRSGDLSVYWYQQSLDQGLQFLIQYYNGEERAKGNILERFSAQQFPDLHSELNLSSLELGDSALYFCASSRRGEGQETQYFGPGTRLLVL.